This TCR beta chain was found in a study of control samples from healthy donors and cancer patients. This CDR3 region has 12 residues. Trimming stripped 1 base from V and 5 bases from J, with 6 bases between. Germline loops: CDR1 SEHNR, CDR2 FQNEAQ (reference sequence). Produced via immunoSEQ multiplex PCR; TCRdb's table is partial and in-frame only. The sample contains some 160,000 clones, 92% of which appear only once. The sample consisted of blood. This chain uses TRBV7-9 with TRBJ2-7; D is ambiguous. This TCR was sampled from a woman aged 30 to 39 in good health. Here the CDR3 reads CASSLVQNEQYF. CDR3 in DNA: TGTGCCAGCAGCTTAGTTCAGAACGAGCAGTACTTC. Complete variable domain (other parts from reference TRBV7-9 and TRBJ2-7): DTGVSQNPRHKITKRGQNVTFRCDPISEHNRLYWYRQTLGQGPEFLTYFQNEAQLEKSRLLSDRFSAERPKGSFSTLEIQRTEQGDSAMYLCASSLVQNEQYFGPGTRLTVT.